Each of the 9 T cell receptor beta chains below was sequenced from the same sample in a study of blood T cell repertoires in COVID-19. Assay: immunoSEQ multiplex PCR; the TCRdb copy retains only in-frame clones and omits some. The data hold 200,000 to 300,000 clones, with roughly 83% observed a single time. Sequencing was performed on peripheral blood. The source of these receptors is a woman of 80 years or more with COVID-19, enrolled during active disease.

This chain uses TRBV5-1 with TRBJ1-5; 9 bases align to TRBD1. J was trimmed by 6 bases and V by 4 bases; bases with no gene match: 11. The CDR3 length is 16 residues. Germline CDR1 SGHRS, CDR2 YFSETQ. Here the CDR3 reads CASSKLPGQGFQPQHF. In DNA form, the CDR3 reads TGCGCCAGCAGCAAACTCCCGGGACAGGGCTTTCAGCCCCAGCATTTT.

The chain employs TRBV19 and TRBJ1-1; no firm D call. V was cut by 0 bases and J by 2 bases, with 7 bases left in between. Germline CDR1 reads LNHDA; CDR2 reads SQIVND (reference sequence). The CDR3 extends over 14 amino acids. The DNA of the CDR3 is TGTGCCAGTAGTATAGATTACAGAAACACTGAAGCTTTCTTT. Its translation is CASSIDYRNTEAFF.

The chain couples TRBV28 to TRBJ2-1, with 10 bases that match TRBD2. V was clipped by 6 bases and J by 4 bases; unmatched bases: 12. The CDR3 is made up of 17 amino acids. Germline assignment: CDR1 MDHEN and CDR2 SYDVKM. CDR3 amino acids: CASSLTITSGAYNEQFF. The CDR3 coding sequence is TGTGCCAGCAGCCTTACTATAACTAGCGGGGCTTACAATGAGCAGTTCTTC.

The rearrangement uses TRBV19 and TRBJ1-6; 7 positions agree with TRBD1. CDR3 length equals 14 residues. In germline, CDR1 is LNHDA, CDR2 SQIVND (reference sequence). The junction had 2 bases not matched to a gene; V was cut back by 3 bases and J by 6 bases. The CDR3 is CASSMAGGNSPLHF. DNA for the CDR3: TGTGCCAGTAGTATGGCAGGGGGTAATTCACCCCTCCACTTT.

The chain employs TRBV5-4 and TRBJ1-1, with TRBD1 as a possible D gene (5 bases). With 4 bases removed from V and 11 bases from J, the gap between germline ends came to 15 bases. The CDR3 covers 12 residues. Germline CDR1 and CDR2: SGHNT and YYREEE (reference sequence). The CDR3 nucleotides are TGTGCCAGCAGCGATTACAGGTCTGCCGCTTTCTTT. Protein sequence: CASSDYRSAAFF.

The chain is built from TRBV5-4 and TRBJ1-1; D remains unclear. Germline V CDR1 and CDR2: SGHNT, YYREEE (reference sequence). Trimming shortened V by 4 bases and J by 1 base, and 8 bases separated the two germline ends. This CDR3 contains 13 residues. CDR3 DNA sequence: TGTGCCAGCAGCGCCCAAGCGAACACTGAAGCTTTCTTT. It translates to CASSAQANTEAFF.

V is TRBV6-5 and J is TRBJ1-2; D remains unclear. Trimming stripped 0 bases from V and 7 bases from J, with 15 bases between. The CDR3 is 15 amino acids. Germline V lookup: CDR1 MNHEY, CDR2 SVGAGI. This CDR3 reads CASSYSKVAGRGYTF. In DNA form, the CDR3 reads TGTGCCAGCAGTTACTCGAAGGTGGCAGGCCGTGGCTACACCTTC.

The V call is TRBV11-2, the J call TRBJ1-3, with a weak D call TRBD1 (6 bases). V was shortened by 0 bases and J by 2 bases, with 11 bases between the two germline ends. The CDR3 extends over 16 amino acids. Germline V gene sequence: CDR1 SGHAT, CDR2 FQNNGV. CDR3 in DNA: TGTGCCAGCAGCTTAGATCTTCCAGGGGCTGGAAACACCATATATTTT. It is translated as CASSLDLPGAGNTIYF.

This sequence joins TRBV28 and TRBJ1-4; 9 bases line up with TRBD1. Per germline, CDR1 MDHEN and CDR2 SYDVKM. V lost 1 base and J lost 3; bases outside the gene matches: 21. The CDR3 sequence is 22 residues long. In nucleotides, the CDR3 is TGTGCCAGCAGTTTATACACCGGGGACAGGGTGGGCATATGGGGTTCTAATGAAAAACTGTTTTTT. It codes for CASSLYTGDRVGIWGSNEKLFF.